The 29 T cell receptor beta chains given below trace back to one sample, sequenced in a study of blood T cells in healthy people across ages. With a J-beta primer mix and a sample-barcoded 5' primer, a second PCR ran 7 to 11 cycles. One entry per CDR3 protein results from TCRdb running MiXCR on the 5' RACE reads. The sample has roughly 680,000 distinct CDR3 sequences; 40% to 65% are singletons. The material sequenced was blood. The receptors were gathered from a woman of 80 years or more in good health.

This chain joins TRBV10-3 and TRBJ1-2, with D unresolved. This CDR3 spans 14 amino acids. The ends were cut back, 0 bases at V and 3 bases at J, with 8 bases in the middle. CDR1 ENHRY and CDR2 SYGVKD come from the germline V gene. The CDR3 loop is CAISESDDYYGYTF. CDR3 in DNA: TGTGCCATCAGTGAGTCGGACGATTACTATGGCTACACCTTC.

The chain employs TRBV20-1 and TRBJ2-3; 7 positions agree with TRBD2. Germline V CDR1 and CDR2: DFQATT, SNEGSKA (reference sequence). This CDR3 region has 16 residues. J was trimmed by 1 base and V by 6 bases; bases with no gene match: 13. The CDR3 nucleotides read TGCAGTGCGACCGATCGGTTAGCGGGCGGCACAGATACGCAGTATTTT. It codes for CSATDRLAGGTDTQYF.

This clonotype was detected only a few times. With a much larger clone just one base away, this may be a read error. The chain is built from TRBV28 and TRBJ2-5, with D possibly being TRBD2 (6 bases). Trimming left V 6 bases short and J 11 bases short, with 28 bases between. This CDR3 spans 16 amino acids. Germline V gene lookup returns CDR1 MDHEN and CDR2 SYDVKM. CDR3 region: CASSSRRAITYNEQYF. DNA for the CDR3: TGTGCCAGCAGCTCTAGGAGGGCCATCACCTACAATGAGCAGTACTTC.

This chain uses TRBV6-5 with TRBJ2-3; D remains unclear. The V gene's germline CDR1 is MNHEY and CDR2 SVGAGI. The length of the CDR3 is 16 residues. Trimming cost V 6 bases and J 1 base, with 17 bases left between them. CDR3 region: CASSPADPTRTDTQYF. For the CDR3, the DNA is TGTGCCAGCAGCCCCGCGGACCCTACCCGCACAGATACGCAGTATTTT.

Remarks on this clonotype: A clone one base away is much larger, so this may be a read error. The chain employs TRBV5-1 and TRBJ2-5; D is undetermined. Germline CDR1 reads SGHRS; CDR2 reads YFSETQ. CDR3 length equals 14 residues. Trimming took off 4 bases at V and 7 bases at J, with 17 bases between the two ends. The CDR3 nucleotides read TGCGCCAGCAGCGTGGTGTCCGGCCAACGGACCCAGTACTTC. This encodes CASSVVSGQRTQYF.

This chain connects TRBV29-1 to TRBJ1-2; maybe TRBD1 (5 bases). V was cut by 3 bases and J by 6 bases, with 17 bases left in between. This CDR3 has 14 residues. Germline V gene data show CDR1 as SQVTM and CDR2 as ANQGSEA. The CDR3 sequence is CSVDQPGRDDGYTF. The DNA for the CDR3 is TGCAGCGTTGATCAGCCGGGGAGGGACGATGGCTACACCTTC.

This clonotype occurred a few times. V usage is TRBV29-1 and J usage is TRBJ2-2; D gene uncertain. The CDR3 is made up of 14 amino acids. CDR1 and CDR2 (germline): SQVTM, ANQGSEA. Trimming stripped 2 bases from V and 0 bases from J, with 7 bases between. The CDR3 region is CSVEQAANTGELFF. As DNA, the CDR3 is TGCAGCGTTGAACAGGCCGCGAACACCGGGGAGCTGTTTTTT.

This clonotype occurred many times. The V and J genes are TRBV9 and TRBJ2-1, with a weak D call TRBD1 (5 bases). V lost 3 bases, J lost 3 bases, and 10 bases lay in between. This CDR3 spans 14 amino acids. The germline CDR1 and CDR2 sequences are SGDLS and YYNGEE. This chain's CDR3 is CASSDTGIYNEQFF. CDR3 nucleotides: TGTGCCAGCAGCGACACAGGAATCTACAATGAGCAGTTCTTC.

A note on this clonotype: A much larger clone is a single base away; this may be a read error. The chain links TRBV12-3 or TRBV12-4 to TRBJ2-3; 8 bases map to TRBD1. The CDR3 runs 15 residues. V lost 2 bases to trimming and J lost 6 bases; unmatched junction nucleotides: 7. This CDR3 reads CASSLRTGSWDTQYF. The CDR3 coding sequence is TGTGCCAGCAGTTTAAGGACAGGGAGTTGGGATACGCAGTATTTT.

In this sample, this clonotype turned up many times. This sequence may be a read error, since a much larger clone differs from it by one base. V usage is TRBV6-4 and J usage is TRBJ2-1; a weak D match, TRBD2 (5 bases). The J call is in doubt because the DNA end fits TRBJ2-7 better. Germline V lookup: CDR1 MRHNA, CDR2 SNTAGT. The CDR3 is 15 residues long. CDR3 loop: CASSDQRSSYNEQYF. The CDR3 DNA reads as TGTGCCAGCAGTGACCAGCGGAGCTCCTACAATGAGCAGTACTTC.

The CDR3 nucleotides are TGTGCCACCAACCATCTAGCGGATCAAGAGACCCAGTACTTC. The encoded protein is CATNHLADQETQYF. The V call is TRBV24-1, the J call TRBJ2-5, with 7 nucleotides matching TRBD2. Trimming at V came to 8 bases and at J to 2 bases, leaving 7 bases not matched to a gene. The CDR3 is made up of 14 amino acids. Germline-derived CDR1 and CDR2 are KGHDR and SFDVKD.

The chain carries TRBV29-1 and TRBJ2-7, with 7 bases matching TRBD1. CDR3 length equals 15 residues. Germline-derived CDR1 and CDR2 are SQVTM and ANQGSEA. With 4 bases clipped from V and 3 bases from J, the junction kept 12 bases outside the gene matches. CDR3 in amino acids: CSVGRLQGSSYEQYF. The CDR3, as DNA: TGCAGCGTTGGCCGTCTACAGGGGAGCAGCTACGAGCAGTACTTC.

Remarks on this clonotype: Since a much larger clone is just one base distant, this may be a read error. The chain is built from TRBV7-9 and TRBJ2-1; 7 bases fit TRBD1. The DNA end is more similar to TRBJ2-7, so the J call may be wrong. The CDR3 contains 15 residues. Per the germline V gene, CDR1 is SEHNR and CDR2 is FQNEAQ (reference sequence). The CDR3 DNA sequence: TGTGCCAGCAGCTTTACAGGGGTCTCCTACAATGAGCAGTACTTC. It specifies CASSFTGVSYNEQYF.

This clonotype appeared many times. The chain uses TRBV5-1 and TRBJ2-1, with TRBD1 matching over 9 bases. Germline CDR1 reads SGHRS; CDR2 reads YFSETQ. Trimming at V came to 4 bases and at J to 9 bases, leaving 5 bases not matched to a gene. The CDR3 runs to 13 residues. The CDR3 nucleotides are TGCGCCAGCAGCCGCGGGACAGGGCTTGAGCAGTTCTTC. This translates into CASSRGTGLEQFF.

This chain uses TRBV5-1 with TRBJ2-1; 8 nucleotides align to TRBD2. TRBJ2-7 explains the end of the DNA better; the J call may be wrong. Germline values: CDR1 SGHRS, CDR2 YFSETQ. The CDR3 length is 15 residues. The CDR3 region has the DNA TGCGCCAGCAGCTATAGCGGGGTTACCTACAATGAGCAGTACTTC. Protein product: CASSYSGVTYNEQYF.

The sample holds a few counts of this clonotype. The gene calls are TRBV20-1 and TRBJ2-4; 7 positions match TRBD2. The CDR3 length is 13 residues. CDR1 and CDR2 from the germline V gene are DFQATT and SNEGSKA (reference sequence). V lost 5 bases and J lost 13; bases outside the gene matches: 14. DNA of the CDR3: TGCAGTGCTCGAGCGGGGTCCTACAATGAGCAGTACTTC. Encoded protein: CSARAGSYNEQYF.

In this sample, this clonotype turned up a few times. V usage is TRBV3-1 and J usage is TRBJ1-1, with D possibly matching TRBD1 (5 bases). This CDR3 has 12 residues. V shed 0 bases and J shed 7 bases, with 6 bases lying between them. The germline V gene has CDR1 LGHDT and CDR2 YNNKEL (reference sequence). The CDR3 DNA is TGTGCCAGCAGCCAAGAGACAGATGAAGCTTTCTTT. Translating gives CASSQETDEAFF.

This clonotype was recorded at least ten times. This rearrangement joins TRBV7-9 to TRBJ2-3, with D unresolved. The CDR3 contains 16 residues. Trimming pared 4 bases from V and 1 base from J, leaving 15 bases between. CDR1 is SEHNR, CDR2 FQNEAQ, per germline (reference sequence). The DNA for the CDR3 is TGTGCCAGCAGCTCCGCCCGGGCCATGGGCACAGATACGCAGTATTTT. Its protein product is CASSSARAMGTDTQYF.

This clonotype was observed at least ten times. The CDR3 sequence is CGPPQGWVNEQFF. The CDR3 nucleotides read TGCGGCCCTCCACAGGGCTGGGTCAATGAGCAGTTCTTC. The V call is TRBV20-1, the J call TRBJ2-1; D is perhaps TRBD1 (6 bases). CDR1 is DFQATT and CDR2 is SNEGSKA in the germline V gene (reference sequence). This CDR3 is 13 amino acids long.

The gene calls are TRBV18 and TRBJ2-1; TRBD2 matches 8 bases. Germline V gene lookup returns CDR1 KGHSH and CDR2 LQKENI. The CDR3 totals 15 residues. The V segment lost 2 bases and the J segment 3 bases; nucleotides outside the gene matches: 3. CDR3 region: CASSPGAGVYNEQFF. The CDR3 DNA reads as TGTGCCAGCTCACCAGGAGCGGGAGTCTACAATGAGCAGTTCTTC.

This clonotype was seen at least ten times. The chain carries TRBV10-3 and TRBJ2-3; D perhaps matches TRBD2 (5 bases). Germline V gives CDR1 ENHRY, CDR2 SYGVKD. Deletions cut 3 bases from V and 4 bases from J, with 11 bases between. The CDR3 length is 14 residues. The CDR3 spells CAISEREASDTQYF. The CDR3 DNA reads as TGTGCCATCAGTGAACGGGAAGCCTCAGATACGCAGTATTTT.

In this sample, this clonotype turned up a few times. This chain connects TRBV4-2 to TRBJ2-3, with 14 bases matching TRBD2. Trimming removed 4 bases from V and 4 bases from J; junction bases left unmatched: 4. This CDR3 is 16 amino acids long. The V gene's germline CDR1 is LGHNA and CDR2 YNFKEQ. The CDR3 here is CASSPTSGGASDTQYF. The CDR3 DNA reads TGTGCCAGCAGCCCGACTAGCGGGGGGGCTTCAGATACGCAGTATTTT.

On this clonotype: A much larger clone lies a single base off, so this may be a read error. The CDR3 is CASNSGTGFYEQYF. The CDR3, as DNA: TGTGCCAGCAACTCCGGGACAGGGTTCTACGAGCAGTACTTC. The chain joins TRBV28 to TRBJ2-7; 9 bases align to TRBD1. The CDR3 is 14 amino acids. V trimming: 7 bases; J trimming: 3 bases; junction bases outside the gene matches: 7. CDR1 and CDR2 from the germline V gene are MDHEN and SYDVKM.

V gene TRBV28 combines with J gene TRBJ1-1, with TRBD1 identical over 10 bases. Germline V gene sequence: CDR1 MDHEN, CDR2 SYDVKM. This CDR3 contains 14 residues. V lost 5 bases to trimming and J lost 4 bases; unmatched junction nucleotides: 4. The CDR3 spells CASSPGDRGTEAFF. CDR3 in DNA: TGTGCCAGCAGTCCAGGGGACAGGGGCACTGAAGCTTTCTTT.

This clonotype was seen repeatedly, ten times or more. The chain links TRBV6-5 to TRBJ1-2; weak D call: TRBD1 (5 bases). This CDR3 comprises 15 residues. Trimming left V 0 bases short and J 3 bases short, with 11 bases between. Per the germline V gene, CDR1 is MNHEY and CDR2 is SVGAGI. CDR3 in DNA: TGTGCCAGCAGTTACTCGAGAGGGGAGCACTATGGCTACACCTTC. Amino acid sequence: CASSYSRGEHYGYTF.

Comments on this clonotype: This may stem from a read error, because a much larger clone lies one nucleotide away. V is TRBV7-2 and J is TRBJ1-6, with 9 bases aligning to TRBD1. Trimming at V came to 5 bases and at J to 7 bases, leaving 6 bases not matched to a gene. The CDR3 is 15 residues long. Germline V gene lookup returns CDR1 SGHTA and CDR2 FQGNSA. CDR3 sequence (DNA): TGTACCAGCAGCGGATCACAGGGGGCAAATTCACCCCTCCACTTT. Residues: CTSSGSQGANSPLHF. Full variable domain (missing parts from reference TRBV7-2 and TRBJ1-6): GAGVSQSPSNKVTEKGKDVELRCDPISGHTALYWYRQSLGQGLEFLIYFQGNSAPDKSGLPSDRFSAERTGGSVSTLTIQRTQQEDSAVYLCTSSGSQGANSPLHFGNGTRLTVT.

Here the CDR3 DNA reads TGCAGCGTAGCACCTACAGGGGAAAGCTCCTACGAGCAGTACTTC. It is translated as CSVAPTGESSYEQYF. The chain has TRBV29-1 and TRBJ2-7; 7 bases are a match to TRBD1. Germline trimming cut 6 bases from V and 0 bases from J; bases unmatched to any gene: 11. Germline CDR1 is SQVTM and CDR2 is ANQGSEA. The CDR3 has 15 residues.

This chain uses TRBV5-1 with TRBJ2-3; D perhaps matches TRBD1 (5 bases). CDR1 is SGHRS and CDR2 is YFSETQ in the germline V gene. V was shortened by 6 bases and J by 4 bases, with 12 bases between the two germline ends. CDR3 length equals 13 residues. DNA for the CDR3: TGCGCCAGCACGAAGGGGATCGCAGATACGCAGTATTTT. It translates to CASTKGIADTQYF.

This clonotype was seen ten or more times. The chain combines TRBV7-8 with TRBJ2-5, with TRBD2 identical over 10 bases. The junction had 1 base not matched to a gene; V was cut back by 1 base and J by 5 bases. The CDR3 has 14 amino acids. The V gene's germline CDR1 is SGHVS and CDR2 FQNEAQ. The CDR3 bases are TGTGCCAGCAGCTTAGGGACTAGCGGCGAGACCCAGTACTTC. Encoded protein: CASSLGTSGETQYF. Full variable domain (outside the CDR3, taken from reference TRBV7-8 and TRBJ2-5): GAGVSQSPRYKVAKRGQDVALRCDPISGHVSLFWYQQALGQGPEFLTYFQNEAQLDKSGLPSDRFFAERPEGSVSTLKIQRTQQEDSAVYLCASSLGTSGETQYFGPGTRLLVL.